The 7 T cell receptor beta chains below were found in one sample sequenced in a study of blood T cell repertoires in COVID-19. The assay was immunoSEQ multiplex PCR, and TCRdb's table has in-frame clones only and misses some. The table includes 140,000 to 150,000 clones, roughly 80% detected once. Sequencing was carried out using peripheral blood. Every receptor here comes from a man in his fifties with active or convalescent COVID-19.

The rearrangement joins TRBV11-2 to TRBJ1-3, with D possibly TRBD1 on 5 matching bases. The germline gives CDR1 SGHAT, CDR2 FQNNGV. The CDR3 runs 15 residues. V was clipped by 4 bases and J by 0 bases, with 10 bases between them. CDR3 residues: CASSSGPSSGNTIYF. The CDR3, as DNA: TGTGCCAGCAGCTCAGGGCCGAGCTCTGGAAACACCATATATTTT.

The rearrangement uses TRBV5-1 and TRBJ2-2, with 12 bases lining up with TRBD2. This CDR3 comprises 20 residues. With 4 bases clipped from V and 6 bases from J, the junction kept 19 bases outside the gene matches. Germline values: CDR1 SGHRS, CDR2 YFSETQ. In DNA, the CDR3 is TGCGCCAGCAGCGCTAGGTTGAGACCGGGACTAGCGGGTCGGCCCGGGGAGCTGTTTTTT. Translation: CASSARLRPGLAGRPGELFF.

V and J are TRBV5-1 and TRBJ2-2, with D perhaps TRBD1 (6 bases). CDR1 SGHRS and CDR2 YFSETQ come from the germline V gene. The CDR3 has 15 amino acids. V lost 3 bases to trimming and J lost 5 bases, with 14 bases between them. The CDR3 DNA reads TGCGCCAGCAGCTACCTACAGGGACGGACCGGGGAGCTGTTTTTT. It yields the protein CASSYLQGRTGELFF.

The chain uses TRBV28 and TRBJ2-2; 7 bases fit TRBD2. CDR1 and CDR2 (germline): MDHEN, SYDVKM. This CDR3 region has 15 residues. The trim removed 2 bases at V and 3 bases at J, leaving 3 bases unmatched. CDR3 DNA: TGTGCCAGCAGTTTAAAGCGGGGTTACACCGGGGAGCTGTTTTTT. Translation: CASSLKRGYTGELFF.

V gene TRBV28 combines with J gene TRBJ1-4, with 8 bases aligning to TRBD1. The length of the CDR3 is 15 residues. Germline CDR1 and CDR2: MDHEN and SYDVKM. V shed 2 bases and J 7 bases; nucleotides not matched to a gene: 6. CDR3 coding DNA: TGTGCCAGCAGTTTAGGACAGGGATCGTCTGAAAAACTGTTTTTT. Amino acid sequence: CASSLGQGSSEKLFF.

The V call is TRBV9, the J call TRBJ2-1, with TRBD2 identical over 13 bases. The CDR3 is made up of 16 amino acids. Germline V lookup: CDR1 SGDLS, CDR2 YYNGEE. V shed 4 bases and J 2 bases; nucleotides not matched to a gene: 3. The CDR3 loop reads CASSRGTSGTYNEQFF. In DNA form, the CDR3 reads TGTGCCAGCAGCCGGGGGACTAGCGGGACCTACAATGAGCAGTTCTTC. The full variable domain, completed using reference TRBV9 and TRBJ2-1, is DSGVTQTPKHLITATGQRVTLRCSPRSGDLSVYWYQQSLDQGLQFLIQYYNGEERAKGNILERFSAQQFPDLHSELNLSSLELGDSALYFCASSRGTSGTYNEQFFGPGTRLTVL.

This clone was seen only a few times. The chain employs TRBV9 and TRBJ2-7, with D unclear. The CDR3 runs 14 residues. Deletions cut 4 bases from V and 2 bases from J, with 13 bases between. CDR1 is SGDLS, CDR2 YYNGEE, per germline. CDR3 sequence (DNA): TGTGCCAGCAGCCCAATAAACAGCCCCTACGAGCAGTACTTC. Protein product: CASSPINSPYEQYF.